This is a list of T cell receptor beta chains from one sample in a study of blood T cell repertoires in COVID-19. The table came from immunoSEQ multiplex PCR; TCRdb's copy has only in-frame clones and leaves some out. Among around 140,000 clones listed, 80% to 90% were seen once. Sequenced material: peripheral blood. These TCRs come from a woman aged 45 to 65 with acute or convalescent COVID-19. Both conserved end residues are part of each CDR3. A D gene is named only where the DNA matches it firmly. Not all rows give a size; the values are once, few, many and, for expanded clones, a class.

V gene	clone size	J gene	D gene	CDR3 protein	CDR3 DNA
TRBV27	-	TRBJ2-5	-	CASSLSERPWETQYF	TGTGCCAGCAGTTTATCCGAGCGCCCTTGGGAGACCCAGTACTTC
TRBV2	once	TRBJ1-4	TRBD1	CASSESQGGSEKLFF	TGTGCCAGCAGTGAAAGCCAGGGGGGATCTGAAAAACTGTTTTTT
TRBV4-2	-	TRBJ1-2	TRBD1	CASSLGTGANYGYTF	TGTGCCAGCAGCCTCGGGACAGGGGCTAACTATGGCTACACCTTC
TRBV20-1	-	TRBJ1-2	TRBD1	CSDRGLVFTF	TGCAGTGACAGGGGGCTGGTGTTCACCTTC
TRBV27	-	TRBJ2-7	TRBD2	CASSSRLAGLYEQYF	TGTGCCAGCAGTTCTCGACTAGCGGGCCTCTACGAGCAGTACTTC
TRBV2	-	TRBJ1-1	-	CASSQSENTEAFF	TGTGCCAGCTCCCAGTCCGAGAACACTGAAGCTTTCTTT
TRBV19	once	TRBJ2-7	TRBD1	CASSRDRGYEQYF	TGTGCCAGTAGCCGCGACAGGGGGTACGAGCAGTACTTC
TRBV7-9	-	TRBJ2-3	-	CASSFRDSRTDTQYF	TGTGCCAGCAGCTTCCGGGACTCCCGCACAGATACGCAGTATTTT
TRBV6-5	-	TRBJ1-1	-	CASNLVVNTEAFF	TGTGCCAGCAACCTAGTGGTGAACACTGAAGCTTTCTTT
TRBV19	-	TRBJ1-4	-	CASSIMGQGRANEKLFF	TGTGCCAGTAGTATAATGGGCCAGGGGAGGGCTAATGAAAAACTGTTTTTT
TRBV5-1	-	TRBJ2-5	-	CASSQSAEGRETQYF	TGCGCCAGCAGCCAGAGCGCCGAGGGTCGCGAGACCCAGTACTTC
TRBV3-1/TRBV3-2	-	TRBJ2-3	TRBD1	CASSQAQGAQTDTQYF	TGTGCCAGCAGCCAAGCGCAGGGGGCCCAGACAGATACGCAGTATTTT
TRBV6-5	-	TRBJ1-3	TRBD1	CASSLTGGQSNTIYF	TGTGCCAGCAGTTTGACAGGGGGCCAGAGTAACACCATATATTTT
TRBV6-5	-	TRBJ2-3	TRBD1	CASSHRGADTQYF	TGTGCCAGCAGTCACAGGGGCGCAGATACGCAGTATTTT
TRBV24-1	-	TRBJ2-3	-	CATSDAQGLDTQYF	TGTGCCACCAGTGATGCACAGGGTTTGGATACGCAGTATTTT
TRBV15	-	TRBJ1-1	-	CATSSSGEAFF	TGTGCCACCAGCAGCTCAGGTGAAGCTTTCTTT
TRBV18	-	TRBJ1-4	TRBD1	CASSPGQYNEKLFF	TGTGCCAGCTCACCGGGACAGTATAATGAAAAACTGTTTTTT
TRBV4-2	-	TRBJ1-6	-	CASSHPAVQGRNSPLHF	TGTGCCAGCAGCCACCCAGCGGTCCAAGGGAGGAATTCACCCCTCCACTTT
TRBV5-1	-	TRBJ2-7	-	CASSLEPRDTGEQYF	TGCGCCAGCAGCTTGGAACCCCGGGACACCGGAGAGCAGTACTTC
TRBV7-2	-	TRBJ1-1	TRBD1	CASSLDRVSPEAFF	TGTGCCAGCAGCCTTGACAGGGTTAGCCCTGAAGCTTTCTTT
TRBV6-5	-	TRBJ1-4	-	CASTHFRKQGEKLFF	TGTGCCAGCACCCATTTTCGAAAGCAGGGTGAAAAACTGTTTTTT
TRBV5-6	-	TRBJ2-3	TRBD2	CASSLFLASGSFDTQYF	TGTGCCAGCAGCTTGTTTTTGGCTAGCGGGAGTTTCGATACGCAGTATTTT
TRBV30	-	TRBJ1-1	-	CAWSPKPGLMNTEAFF	TGTGCCTGGAGCCCCAAGCCGGGACTTATGAACACTGAAGCTTTCTTT
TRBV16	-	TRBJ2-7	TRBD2	CASSQGLANALDEQYF	TGTGCCAGCAGCCAGGGACTAGCTAATGCCTTGGACGAGCAGTACTTC
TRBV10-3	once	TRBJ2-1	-	CAISGRLGGDYNEQFF	TGTGCCATCAGTGGCCGTCTTGGGGGCGACTACAATGAGCAGTTCTTC
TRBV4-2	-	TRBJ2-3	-	CASSHPPRQGADTQYF	TGTGCCAGCAGCCACCCACCTCGCCAGGGCGCGGATACGCAGTATTTT
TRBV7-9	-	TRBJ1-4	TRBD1	CAIGQGREKLFF	TGTGCCATCGGACAGGGGAGGGAAAAACTGTTTTTT
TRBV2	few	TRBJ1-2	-	CASSVRREEGYTF	TGTGCCAGCAGTGTGCGCAGGGAGGAGGGCTACACCTTC
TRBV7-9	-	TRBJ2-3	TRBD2	CASSQTSGASTDTQYF	TGTGCCAGCAGCCAAACTAGCGGGGCCAGCACAGATACGCAGTATTTT
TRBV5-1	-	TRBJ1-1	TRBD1	CASSPVGRGSTEAFF	TGCGCCAGCAGCCCCGTGGGCAGGGGGAGCACTGAAGCTTTCTTT
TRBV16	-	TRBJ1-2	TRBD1	CASSPDRASYGYTF	TGTGCCAGCAGCCCGGACAGGGCGAGCTATGGCTACACCTTC
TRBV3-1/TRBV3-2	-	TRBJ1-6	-	CASRAWGAPLHF	TGTGCCAGCAGGGCCTGGGGGGCACCCCTCCACTTT